This record looks at one T cell receptor beta chain sequence and its context. Its antigen remains unknown. The germline V gene has CDR1 SGHTA and CDR2 FQGNSA. The CDR3 has 12 residues. Trimming stripped 4 bases from V and 13 bases from J, with 14 bases between. The table came from immunoSEQ multiplex PCR; TCRdb's copy has only in-frame clones and leaves some out. The table includes about 70,000 clones, roughly 85% detected once. The sample comes from a study of T cell responses to AZD1222 COVID-19 vaccine. Findings and caveats of the study: Spike-specific TCR breadth and depth went up after people got two AZD1222 doses. The span of vaccine-associated CD4 TCRs extended across spike, with dominance at 160-218 and 743-854. Only a handful of people who got AZD1222 tested seropositive at baseline.

This TCR derives from an adult who received the AZD1222 COVID-19 vaccine. The starting material was peripheral blood, obtained 28 days after the second AZD1222 dose. The chain uses TRBV7-2 and TRBJ2-1; D may be TRBD1 or TRBD2 (6 bases each). CDR3 DNA: TGTGCCAGCAGCTATCGGGGGCCCACACAGTTCTTC. Translation gives CASSYRGPTQFF.